This paragraph reports one T cell receptor (beta chain). Clones were read by immunoSEQ multiplex PCR, and TCRdb kept only the in-frame ones, dropping some. The top ten clones hold under 0.065% of a sample with more than 400,000 clones, about 96% of them seen once. The data were taken from a study of shared clonotypes between healthy human individuals. CDR1 is MNHEY, CDR2 SMNVEV, per germline (reference sequence). Between the trimmed V and J ends, which lost 3 bases and 1 base, there was a span of 11 bases. The CDR3 is 15 residues long. This sequence originates from a woman aged 30 to 39 in good health. The V and J genes are TRBV27 and TRBJ2-3, with D perhaps TRBD2 (5 bases). Sequencing input: naive CD4+ T cells sorted from blood. Subset described: CD45RA+ positively selected. The CDR3 nucleotides are TGTGCCAGCAGTTTTGTGGGAGCAGGCACAGATACGCAGTATTTT. Translating it yields CASSFVGAGTDTQYF.